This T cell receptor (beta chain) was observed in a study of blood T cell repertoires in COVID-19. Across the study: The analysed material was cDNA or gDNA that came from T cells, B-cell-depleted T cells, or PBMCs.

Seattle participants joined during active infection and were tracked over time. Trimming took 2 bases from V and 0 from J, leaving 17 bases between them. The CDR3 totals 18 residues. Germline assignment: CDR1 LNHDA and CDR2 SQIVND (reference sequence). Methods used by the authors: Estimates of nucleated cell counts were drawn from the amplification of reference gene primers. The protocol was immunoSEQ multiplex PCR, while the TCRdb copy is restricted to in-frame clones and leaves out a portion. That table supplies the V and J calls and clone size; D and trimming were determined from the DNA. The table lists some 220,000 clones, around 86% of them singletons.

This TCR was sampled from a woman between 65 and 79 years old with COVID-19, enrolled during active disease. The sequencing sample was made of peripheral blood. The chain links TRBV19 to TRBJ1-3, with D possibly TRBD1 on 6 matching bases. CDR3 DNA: TGTGCCAGTAGTATATTGGGTCGACAGGCGATCTCTGGAAACACCATATATTTT. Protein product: CASSILGRQAISGNTIYF.